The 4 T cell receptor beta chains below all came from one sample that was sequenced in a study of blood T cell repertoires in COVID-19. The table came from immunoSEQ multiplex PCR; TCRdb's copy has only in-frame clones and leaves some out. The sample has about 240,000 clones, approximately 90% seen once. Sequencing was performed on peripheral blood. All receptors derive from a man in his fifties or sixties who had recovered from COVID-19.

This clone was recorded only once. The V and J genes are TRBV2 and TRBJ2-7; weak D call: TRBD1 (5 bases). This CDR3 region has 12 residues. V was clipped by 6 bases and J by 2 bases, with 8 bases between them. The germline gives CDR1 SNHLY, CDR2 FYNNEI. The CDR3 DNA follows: TGTGCCAGCAGGGGGCGGACCTACGAGCAGTACGTC. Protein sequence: CASRGRTYEQYV.

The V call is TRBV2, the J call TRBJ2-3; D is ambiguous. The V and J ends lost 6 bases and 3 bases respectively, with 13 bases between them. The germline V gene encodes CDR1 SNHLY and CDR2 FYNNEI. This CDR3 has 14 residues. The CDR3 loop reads CASRVQQTTDTQYF. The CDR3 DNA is TGTGCCAGCAGGGTTCAACAGACGACAGATACGCAGTATTTT.

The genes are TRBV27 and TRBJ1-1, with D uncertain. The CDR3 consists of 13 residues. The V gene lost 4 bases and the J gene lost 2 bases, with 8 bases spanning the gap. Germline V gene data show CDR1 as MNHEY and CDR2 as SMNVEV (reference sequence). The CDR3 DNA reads TGTGCCAGCAGTTCCTACCGTAACACTGAAGCTTTCTTT. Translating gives CASSSYRNTEAFF.

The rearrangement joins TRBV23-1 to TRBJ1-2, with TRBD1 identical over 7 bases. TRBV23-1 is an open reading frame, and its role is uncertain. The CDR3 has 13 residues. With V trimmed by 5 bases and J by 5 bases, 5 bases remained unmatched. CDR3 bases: TGCGCCAGCAGTGACAGGGAGAGGTATGGCTACACCTTC. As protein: CASSDRERYGYTF.